Below, 10 T cell receptor beta chains from the same sample are listed, as sequenced in a study of Graves' ophthalmopathy and Graves' hyperthyroidism. From RNA, the CDR3 regions of TCR beta chains were amplified and sequenced. First-round RT-PCR with HTBI primers preceded a second-round multiplex PCR. TCRdb fed the multiplex PCR reads into MiXCR, producing one record per CDR3 protein. The sample contains fewer than 600,000 distinct CDR3 sequences, about an eighth of which appear only once. Material for sequencing was blood. The receptors shown here come from a woman in her 30s with Graves' ophthalmopathy.

This clonotype was counted ten times or more. V is TRBV15 and J is TRBJ2-7; TRBD1 might be the D (5 bases). Germline CDR1 LNHNV, CDR2 YYDKDF (reference sequence). The CDR3 runs to 15 residues. Trimming left V 0 bases short and J 2 bases short, with 11 bases between. The CDR3 sequence is CATSRDKKGTYEQYF. CDR3 coding DNA: TGTGCCACCAGCAGAGATAAGAAGGGGACCTACGAGCAGTACTTC.

This clonotype showed up just a few times. The chain has TRBV4-1 and TRBJ2-4; TRBD2 matches at 7 bases. The CDR3 runs to 15 residues. Per the germline V gene, CDR1 is MGHRA and CDR2 is YSYEKL. V shed 4 bases and J 3 bases; nucleotides not matched to a gene: 6. CDR3 coding DNA: TGCGCCAGCAGCCCCTCTAGCGGTATCAAAAACATTCAGTACTTC. It is translated as CASSPSSGIKNIQYF.

This clonotype was recorded at least ten times. The chain carries TRBV30 and TRBJ1-2; possibly TRBD1 for D (5 bases). CDR3 length: 14 residues. Between the trimmed V and J ends, which lost 7 bases and 4 bases, there was a span of 19 bases. CDR1 is GTSNPN and CDR2 is SVGIG in the germline V gene (reference sequence). The CDR3, as DNA: TGTGCCTCGGGACGTCAGAGGAGCCGCTATGGCTACACCTTC. It codes for CASGRQRSRYGYTF.

The V gene is TRBV25-1, the J gene TRBJ2-7; D possibly matches TRBD1 or TRBD2 (5 bases each). The CDR3 has 15 residues. CDR1 and CDR2 (germline): MGHDK, SYGVNS. Trimming removed 3 bases from V and 0 bases from J, with 12 bases in between. CDR3 DNA: TGTGCCAGCAGTGACGAAGTGGGACCCTCCTACGAGCAGTACTTC. This sequence encodes CASSDEVGPSYEQYF.

This clonotype turned up a few times. The chain links TRBV5-1 to TRBJ2-5; 7 bases match TRBD1. The CDR3 length is 15 residues. CDR1 is SGHRS, CDR2 YFSETQ, per germline. V shed 1 base and J 0 bases; nucleotides not matched to a gene: 3. The CDR3 coding sequence is TGCGCCAGCAGCTTGCAAGGGACAGACCAAGAGACCCAGTACTTC. This codes for CASSLQGTDQETQYF.

This clonotype was seen many times. Germline and junction disagree at one end, which may indicate a read error. This chain connects TRBV28 to TRBJ2-7; weak D call: TRBD2 (5 bases). Looked up from germline, CDR1 is MDHEN and CDR2 is SYDVKM. This CDR3 is built from 12 residues. CDR3 residues: CASSSTVLEVNF. As DNA, the CDR3 is TGTGCCAGCAGTTCGACGGTCCTGGAGGTGAACTTC.

The chain recombines TRBV28 with TRBJ2-7; 8 bases match TRBD2. The germline CDR1 and CDR2 sequences are MDHEN and SYDVKM. The CDR3 covers 17 residues. V was clipped by 8 bases and J by 3 bases; unmatched bases: 18. Here the CDR3 reads CASGQPTPGLVIYEQYF. The CDR3 bases are TGTGCCAGCGGCCAACCCACCCCGGGACTAGTAATCTACGAGCAGTACTTC.

Many counts were recorded for this clonotype. One junction end does not reproduce the germline sequence, and a read error may be involved. The CDR3 reads CASNYSRTVMNTEAFF. In DNA, the CDR3 is TGTGCCAGCAATTACTCGAGGACAGTGATGAACACTGAAGCTTTCTTT. V gene TRBV6-5 combines with J gene TRBJ1-1, with a tentative D call TRBD1 (6 bases). The CDR3 loop spans 16 amino acids. Germline CDR1 and CDR2: MNHEY and SVGAGI.

At least ten counts were recorded for this clonotype. The V and J genes are TRBV19 and TRBJ2-2, with D hard to call. The CDR3 length is 12 residues. Germline V lookup: CDR1 LNHDA, CDR2 SQIVND (reference sequence). Deletions cut 9 bases from V and 5 bases from J, with 10 bases between. The CDR3 bases are TGTGCCAGCAGCATGGGGACCGGGGAGCTGTTTTTT. It encodes CASSMGTGELFF.

This clonotype appeared a few times. Possible read error: a much larger clone is one base away. The V gene is TRBV12-3 or TRBV12-4, the J gene TRBJ2-5; D is unresolved. The CDR3 covers 12 residues. CDR3 DNA sequence: TGTGCCAGCAGGTCGTACCAAGAGACCAAGTACTTC. The encoded protein is CASRSYQETKYF.